The 17 T cell receptor beta chains listed next were all sequenced from one sample in a study of blood T cell repertoires in COVID-19. The protocol was immunoSEQ multiplex PCR, while the TCRdb copy is restricted to in-frame clones and leaves out a portion. The sample yields around 260,000 clones, around 86% seen once. Sequencing input: peripheral blood. The receptors stem from a woman between 35 and 50 years old who had recovered from COVID-19.

The CDR3 DNA is TGTGCCAGCAGTTACGTCGGCTATGGCTACACCTTC. Amino acids: CASSYVGYGYTF. V gene TRBV6-2 or TRBV6-3 combines with J gene TRBJ1-2; D is unresolved. V lost 2 bases to trimming and J lost 4 bases, with 5 bases between them. Germline assignment: CDR1 MNHEY and CDR2 SVGEGT. The CDR3 spans 12 residues.

The rearrangement joins TRBV2 to TRBJ2-2, with 7 bases matching TRBD2. The germline V gene encodes CDR1 SNHLY and CDR2 FYNNEI. The V gene end was trimmed by 5 bases and the J gene end by 2 bases; junction bases not matched to a gene: 11. The CDR3 length is 17 residues. CDR3 bases: TGTGCCAGCAGTACCCCACGAGGGACTACCAACACCGGGGAGCTGTTTTTT. It is translated as CASSTPRGTTNTGELFF.

The chain carries TRBV28 and TRBJ1-1; possible D gene TRBD1, 6 bases. Germline assignment: CDR1 MDHEN and CDR2 SYDVKM. The V and J ends lost 8 bases and 9 bases respectively, with 22 bases between them. The CDR3 loop spans 14 amino acids. CDR3 in DNA: TGTGCCAGCGACCACACCCTCGACAGGTTCCAAGCTTTCTTT. Its translation is CASDHTLDRFQAFF.

The V call is TRBV5-1, the J call TRBJ2-1; D ambiguous. The length of the CDR3 is 12 residues. The V gene's germline CDR1 is SGHRS and CDR2 YFSETQ. Trimming took off 4 bases at V and 9 bases at J, with 11 bases between the two ends. CDR3 DNA sequence: TGCGCCAGCAGCCTACCTCAGGTTGAGCAGTTCTTC. Protein product: CASSLPQVEQFF.

The chain employs TRBV11-3 and TRBJ2-3, with D perhaps TRBD1 (5 bases). Germline V CDR1 and CDR2: SGHNT, YENEEA. CDR3 size: 14 residues. V was pared by 3 bases and J by 0 bases, with 7 bases between. The CDR3 DNA is TGTGCCAGCAGCTTCGACAGTAGCACAGATACGCAGTATTTT. It specifies CASSFDSSTDTQYF. The whole variable domain, filled in from reference TRBV11-3 and TRBJ2-3, reads EAGVVQSPRYKIIEKKQPVAFWCNPISGHNTLYWYLQNLGQGPELLIRYENEEAVDDSQLPKDRFSAERLKGVDSTLKIQPAELGDSAVYLCASSFDSSTDTQYFGPGTRLTVL.

The rearrangement uses TRBV9 and TRBJ1-1, with a tentative D call TRBD1 (5 bases). This CDR3 comprises 14 residues. Trimming took 0 bases from V and 2 from J, leaving 8 bases between them. In germline, CDR1 is SGDLS, CDR2 YYNGEE. CDR3 residues: CASSVGQLNTEAFF. The CDR3 nucleotides are TGTGCCAGCAGCGTAGGACAGCTTAACACTGAAGCTTTCTTT.

This clone was recorded once. This chain links TRBV5-1 with TRBJ2-5; 13 bases match TRBD2. Germline CDR1 reads SGHRS; CDR2 reads YFSETQ. This CDR3 has 15 amino acids. Germline trimming cut 7 bases from V and 2 bases from J; bases unmatched to any gene: 5. The chain's CDR3 is CASGTSGTLQETQYF. Written as DNA, the CDR3 is TGCGCCAGCGGGACTAGCGGGACCCTACAAGAGACCCAGTACTTC.

Worth noting for this clone: Within the sample, other DNA sequences also encode this same CDR3. The V gene is TRBV5-1, the J gene TRBJ1-1; TRBD1 might be the D (6 bases). The CDR3 is 14 amino acids. The V gene lost 1 base and the J gene lost 1 base, with 8 bases spanning the gap. Germline CDR1 and CDR2: SGHRS and YFSETQ. In nucleotides, the CDR3 is TGCGCCAGCAGCTTGACAGGGCCGAACACTGAAGCTTTCTTT. Its protein is CASSLTGPNTEAFF.

The chain combines TRBV6-1 with TRBJ1-1; D unresolved. The CDR3 is made up of 14 amino acids. Deletions cut 2 bases from V and 3 bases from J, with 10 bases between. Germline CDR1 MNHNS, CDR2 SASEGT. This CDR3 is CASSEIGEDTEAFF. In DNA form, the CDR3 reads TGTGCCAGCAGTGAAATCGGGGAGGACACTGAAGCTTTCTTT.

This clone occurred a few times. The chain is built from TRBV7-9 and TRBJ2-5; D might be TRBD1 (7 bases). The CDR3 covers 14 residues. Trimming stripped 5 bases from V and 4 bases from J, with 14 bases between. The germline CDR1 and CDR2 sequences are SEHNR and FQNEAQ (reference sequence). The CDR3 reads CASSRGQGGETQYF. The CDR3, as DNA: TGTGCCAGCAGCCGCGGCCAGGGGGGAGAGACCCAGTACTTC. The full variable domain, completed using reference TRBV7-9 and TRBJ2-5, is DTGVSQNPRHKITKRGQNVTFRCDPISEHNRLYWYRQTLGQGPEFLTYFQNEAQLEKSRLLSDRFSAERPKGSFSTLEIQRTEQGDSAMYLCASSRGQGGETQYFGPGTRLLVL.

The sample holds a few counts of this clone. The chain is built from TRBV7-3 and TRBJ1-5; 8 nucleotides match TRBD1. V dropped 5 bases and J dropped 6; count of bases not matched to a gene: 12. The CDR3 length is 16 residues. Germline loops: CDR1 SGHTA, CDR2 FQGTGA. The CDR3 protein is CASSRGQGPSGQPQHF. The CDR3 DNA reads as TGTGCCAGCAGCCGAGGACAGGGACCCTCGGGTCAGCCCCAGCATTTT.

Here the CDR3 DNA reads TGTGCCAGCAGCCGAGAGGGTAGCGGGGCTGGAGCCGGGGAGCTGTTTTTT. Translated: CASSREGSGAGAGELFF. The chain joins TRBV5-4 to TRBJ2-2, with TRBD2 matching over 8 bases. Germline V gives CDR1 SGHNT, CDR2 YYREEE (reference sequence). V shed 4 bases and J 6 bases; nucleotides not matched to a gene: 14. The CDR3 consists of 17 residues.

The chain couples TRBV5-6 to TRBJ1-6, with 7 bases fitting TRBD1. The CDR3 runs 15 residues. V was clipped by 3 bases and J by 10 bases; unmatched bases: 10. CDR1 is SGHDT and CDR2 is YYEEEE in the germline V gene. The CDR3 is CASSWGTVLGSPLHF. CDR3 bases: TGTGCCAGCAGCTGGGGGACAGTCTTAGGGTCACCCCTCCACTTT. Full variable domain (remainder filled in from reference TRBV5-6 and TRBJ1-6): DAGVTQSPTHLIKTRGQQVTLRCSPKSGHDTVSWYQQALGQGPQFIFQYYEEEERQRGNFPDRFSGHQFPNYSSELNVNALLLGDSALYLCASSWGTVLGSPLHFGNGTRLTVT.

The chain joins TRBV29-1 to TRBJ1-1, with D possibly matching TRBD1 (6 bases). The CDR3 length is 14 residues. In germline, CDR1 is SQVTM, CDR2 ANQGSEA. The germline V and J ends were trimmed by 4 bases and 5 bases, with 17 bases remaining between them. CDR3 in amino acids: CSVVGDRLWTEAFF. The CDR3 nucleotides read TGCAGCGTTGTGGGAGACAGGCTGTGGACTGAAGCTTTCTTT.

This clone has only one observation. The gene calls are TRBV7-2 and TRBJ2-4; 11 bases match TRBD2. CDR1 and CDR2 from the germline V gene are SGHTA and FQGNSA. The J segment lost 0 bases and the V segment lost 0 bases, leaving 7 bases of the junction unmatched. The CDR3 spans 19 residues. The DNA for the CDR3 is TGTGCCAGCAGCTTAGCGAATAGCGGGGGGGCCGGAGCCAAAAACATTCAGTACTTC. Amino acid sequence: CASSLANSGGAGAKNIQYF.

This clone was picked up a small number of times. V and J are TRBV5-1 and TRBJ2-1; 11 bases fit TRBD1. J was trimmed by 9 bases and V by 5 bases; bases with no gene match: 10. Germline values: CDR1 SGHRS, CDR2 YFSETQ. The CDR3 spans 15 residues. The CDR3 region has the DNA TGCGCCAGCAGAATAACCGGGACAGGGGGAGTTGAGCAGTTCTTC. It yields the protein CASRITGTGGVEQFF.

V usage is TRBV7-9 and J usage is TRBJ1-1; 7 bases map to TRBD1. Unmatched junction bases numbered 3, after V lost 1 base and J lost 10 bases. This CDR3 spans 12 amino acids. Germline CDR1 reads SEHNR; CDR2 reads FQNEAQ (reference sequence). The CDR3 bases are TGTGCCAGCAGCTTAGAAGGGGGCGTAGCTTTCTTT. Residues: CASSLEGGVAFF.